These 5 T cell receptor beta chains share one sample of origin, sequenced in a study of graft-versus-host responses after intestinal transplantation. This table comes from immunoSEQ multiplex PCR, and its TCRdb copy is limited to in-frame clones, with some not included. Here the sample spans about 120,000 clones, 90% to 95% being singletons. The antigens these receptors bind are not known. The input for sequencing was unstimulated CD8+ T cells sorted from spleen or lymph node cells, taken before intestinal transplant. These receptors were taken from a human donor who received an intestinal transplant.

The CDR3 DNA reads TGTGCCAGCAGTTCCCCGGGACAGGGGGACACCGGGGAGCTGTTTTTT. Translation: CASSSPGQGDTGELFF. V and J are TRBV27 and TRBJ2-2; 11 nucleotides line up with TRBD1. The germline V gene has CDR1 MNHEY and CDR2 SMNVEV (reference sequence). This CDR3 region has 16 residues. Trimming removed 4 bases from V and 3 bases from J; junction bases left unmatched: 4.

The J gene is TRBJ1-1, the V gene TRBV7-9, with 8 nucleotides matching TRBD1. CDR1 is SEHNR, CDR2 FQNEAQ, per germline (reference sequence). The CDR3 runs 15 residues. The V and J ends lost 2 bases and 1 base, in that order; junction bases with no gene match: 3. CDR3 protein: CASSLLDRANTEAFF. For the CDR3, the DNA is TGTGCCAGCAGCTTACTGGACAGGGCGAACACTGAAGCTTTCTTT.

The V and J genes are TRBV27 and TRBJ2-7, with 7 bases matching TRBD1. The CDR3 is made up of 15 amino acids. Trimming took 4 bases from V and 0 from J; bases not matched to a gene: 6. Germline loops: CDR1 MNHEY, CDR2 SMNVEV (reference sequence). In nucleotides, the CDR3 is TGTGCCAGCAGTTATGGGTCAGGGGGCTCCTACGAGCAGTACTTC. Its protein is CASSYGSGGSYEQYF.

The sample holds one count of this clone. The rearrangement links TRBV9 to TRBJ1-3; weak D call: TRBD1 (5 bases). The ends were cut back, 3 bases at V and 0 bases at J, with 10 bases in the middle. Per the germline V gene, CDR1 is SGDLS and CDR2 is YYNGEE. This CDR3 is 15 amino acids long. The CDR3 region is CASSAGAVSGNTIYF. Here the CDR3 DNA reads TGTGCCAGCAGCGCCGGGGCAGTCTCTGGAAACACCATATATTTT. Using reference TRBV9 and TRBJ1-3 for the parts outside the CDR3, the full variable domain is DSGVTQTPKHLITATGQRVTLRCSPRSGDLSVYWYQQSLDQGLQFLIQYYNGEERAKGNILERFSAQQFPDLHSELNLSSLELGDSALYFCASSAGAVSGNTIYFGEGSWLTVV.

The rearrangement uses TRBV7-9 and TRBJ2-7; TRBD1 matches at 7 bases. V lost 7 bases and J lost 2; bases outside the gene matches: 11. The length of the CDR3 is 15 residues. Germline V gene data show CDR1 as SEHNR and CDR2 as FQNEAQ (reference sequence). CDR3 bases: TGTGCCAGCACTACAGACAGGGATCTCACCTACGAGCAGTACTTC. This translates into CASTTDRDLTYEQYF.